The rows below give T cell receptor beta chains drawn from one sample of a study of blood T cells in healthy people across ages. MiXCR, applied by TCRdb to the 5' RACE reads, yields one record per CDR3 protein. This table holds roughly 930,000 distinct CDR3 sequences, roughly 43% found once. Sequenced material: blood. These receptor sequences come from a man aged 25-45 years in good health. CDR3s include the opening cysteine and the closing phenylalanine or tryptophan. The D gene is left open where the match is weak. The listing skips clone size in some rows; elsewhere it reads once, few, many or a size class.

J gene	D gene	clone size	CDR3 length	V gene	CDR3 protein	CDR3 DNA
TRBJ2-3	-	-	13	TRBV4-1	CASSQQPTDAQYF	TGCGCCAGCAGCCAACAACCTACAGATGCGCAGTATTTT
TRBJ2-2	-	-	15	TRBV5-4	CASSLASSTSGELFF	TGTGCCAGCAGCTTGGCTTCTAGTACCTCCGGGGAGCTGTTTTTT
TRBJ2-7	-	few	13	TRBV3-1	CASSQESRYEQYF	TGTGCCAGCAGCCAAGAGAGTCGTTACGAGCAGTACTTC
TRBJ1-1	-	-	12	TRBV20-1	CSASALASEAFF	TGCAGTGCTAGTGCCCTGGCCTCTGAAGCTTTCTTT
TRBJ1-2	-	few	13	TRBV24-1	CATSGAGYGGYTF	TGTGCCACCAGTGGGGCGGGGTACGGTGGCTACACCTTC
TRBJ2-3	-	-	14	TRBV7-6	CASSLEAQTDTQYF	TGTGCCAGCAGCTTAGAGGCCCAGACAGATACGCAGTATTTT
TRBJ2-1	TRBD1	-	17	TRBV11-1	CASSFLTGTGTNNEQFF	TGTGCCAGCAGTTTTTTGACCGGGACAGGGACCAACAATGAGCAGTTCTTC
TRBJ2-7	TRBD1	many	13	TRBV29-1	CSVGTGNSYEQYF	TGCAGCGTTGGGACAGGGAACTCCTACGAGCAGTACTTC
TRBJ2-7	-	many	12	TRBV11-3	CASSRYSYEQYF	TGTGCCAGCAGCCGCTACAGCTACGAGCAGTACTTC
TRBJ2-5	-	-	15	TRBV28	CASSLQDILQETQYF	TGTGCCAGCAGTTTGCAGGACATTTTGCAAGAGACCCAGTACTTC
TRBJ2-7	TRBD1	-	16	TRBV7-9	CASSLPAGGQAYEQYF	TGTGCCAGCAGCTTGCCAGCCGGCGGACAGGCCTACGAGCAGTACTTC
TRBJ2-7	-	-	14	TRBV3-1	CASSPGHPSYEQYF	TGTGCCAGCAGCCCGGGACACCCGTCCTACGAGCAGTACTTC
TRBJ2-1	-	few	17	TRBV7-9	CASSLDGMGRDYNEQFF	TGTGCCAGCAGCTTAGACGGAATGGGCAGGGATTACAATGAGCAGTTCTTC
TRBJ1-2	-	-	14	TRBV28	CASRFRDTSYGYTF	TGTGCCAGCAGGTTCAGGGACACTTCCTATGGCTACACCTTC
TRBJ2-5	-	many	15	TRBV5-5	CASSLEQTQRETQYF	TGTGCCAGCAGCTTGGAACAGACTCAGCGAGAGACCCAGTACTTC
TRBJ2-7	TRBD2	-	17	TRBV28	CASSLPTAGGYSYEQYF	TGTGCCAGCAGTTTACCCACAGCGGGAGGATATAGTTACGAGCAGTACTTC
TRBJ2-5	-	-	11	TRBV18	CASSPTEAQYF	TGTGCCAGCTCACCAACAGAGGCCCAGTACTTC
TRBJ1-1	-	-	15	TRBV7-9	CASNRDGQMNTEAFF	TGTGCCAGCAACAGGGACGGGCAGATGAACACTGAAGCTTTCTTT
TRBJ2-7	-	-	12	TRBV6-6	CATAAEYNEQYF	TGTGCCACCGCGGCGGAGTACAATGAGCAGTACTTC
TRBJ1-6	-	-	14	TRBV7-2	CASSFREGNSPLHF	TGTGCCAGCAGCTTCAGGGAAGGGAATTCACCCCTCCACTTT
TRBJ2-5	-	-	13	TRBV27	CASSCSGRNEQYF	TGTGCCAGCAGTTGTTCAGGGCGCAATGAGCAGTACTTC
TRBJ2-6	-	few	18	TRBV7-3	CASSLNVRANPGANVLTF	TGTGCCAGCAGCTTAAATGTAAGGGCAAATCCTGGGGCCAACGTCCTGACTTTC
TRBJ2-3	TRBD2	few	16	TRBV5-1	CASSVLGGESTDTQYF	TGCGCCAGCAGCGTCCTTGGGGGGGAAAGCACAGATACGCAGTATTTT
TRBJ2-4	-	-	20	TRBV12-1	CASSFARGSLRTLVKNIQYF	-
TRBJ1-2	-	many	13	TRBV4-2	CASSQDSSYGYTF	TGTGCCAGCAGCCAAGATTCGTCCTATGGCTACACCTTC
TRBJ2-7	TRBD1	-	16	TRBV5-1	CASSIEPGQGFNEQYF	TGTGCCAGCAGCATCGAACCGGGACAGGGGTTCAACGAGCAGTACTTC
TRBJ1-2	-	few	15	TRBV6-1	CASSEEPGRNYGYTF	TGTGCCAGCAGTGAAGAGCCGGGCCGCAACTATGGCTACACCTTC
TRBJ2-7	-	-	17	TRBV9	CASSVGVGTVVSYEQYF	TGTGCCAGCAGCGTAGGGGTCGGGACGGTCGTCTCCTACGAGCAGTACTTC
TRBJ2-7	-	few	12	TRBV5-4	CASSLTSREQYF	TGTGCCAGCAGCTTGACGAGCCGCGAGCAGTACTTC
TRBJ1-5	-	-	13	TRBV4-1	CASSYPGLQPQHF	TGCGCCAGCAGCTATCCGGGCTTACAGCCCCAGCATTTT
TRBJ1-3	-	once	16	TRBV6-5	CASSYARGGSGNTIYF	TGTGCCAGCAGTTACGCTAGGGGTGGATCTGGAAACACCATATATTTT
TRBJ2-2	-	-	14	TRBV28	CASRGAKDTGELFF	TGTGCCAGCAGGGGGGCGAAGGACACCGGGGAGCTGTTTTTT
TRBJ2-1	-	-	15	TRBV27	CASSFPRAGVNEQFF	TGTGCCAGCAGTTTTCCCAGGGCAGGTGTAAATGAGCAGTTCTTC
TRBJ1-5	-	-	13	TRBV4-1	CASSPTNNQPQHF	TGCGCCAGCAGCCCGACCAACAATCAGCCCCAGCATTTT
TRBJ2-3	-	many	15	TRBV7-2	CASSLLGGWLDTQYF	TGTGCCAGCAGCTTATTGGGGGGTTGGTTAGATACGCAGTATTTT
TRBJ1-1	-	few	12	TRBV29-1	CSVTQGSTEAFF	TGCAGCGTAACGCAGGGTAGCACTGAAGCTTTCTTT
TRBJ2-3	TRBD2	few	16	TRBV6-4	CASSDSSGGAKDTQYF	TGTGCCAGCAGTGACTCTAGCGGGGGGGCGAAAGATACGCAGTATTTT
TRBJ2-1	TRBD1	few	17	TRBV27	CASSLSEGDRGNNEQFF	TGTGCCAGCAGTTTATCGGAAGGGGACAGGGGGAACAATGAGCAGTTCTTC
TRBJ2-7	-	-	16	TRBV6-5	CASSYSALAGPYEQYF	TGTGCCAGCAGTTACTCGGCCCTGGCCGGCCCATACGAGCAGTACTTC
TRBJ2-5	TRBD2	few	15	TRBV12-3/TRBV12-4	CASSPPLGLRETQYF	TGTGCCAGCAGTCCGCCCCTGGGACTAAGAGAGACCCAGTACTTC
TRBJ2-5	TRBD1	-	13	TRBV28	CASSLLGQGEQYF	TGTGCCAGCAGTTTACTGGGACAGGGTGAGCAGTACTTC
TRBJ2-1	-	-	14	TRBV9	CASSAGHLYNEQFF	TGTGCCAGCAGCGCGGGACACTTATACAATGAGCAGTTCTTC
TRBJ1-4	-	few	14	TRBV4-2	CASSHQVGEEKLFF	TGTGCCAGCAGCCATCAGGTGGGAGAGGAAAAACTGTTTTTT
TRBJ1-3	-	-	16	TRBV7-8	CASSFAAGATGNTIYF	TGTGCCAGCAGCTTCGCGGCGGGGGCTACTGGAAACACCATATATTTT
TRBJ2-7	-	few	13	TRBV27	CASSPGPIYEQYF	TGTGCCAGCAGTCCGGGACCGATTTACGAGCAGTACTTC
TRBJ2-1	-	-	15	TRBV2	CASRTSGRVGETQFF	TGTGCCAGCAGAACTTCGGGCAGGGTTGGTGAGACCCAGTTCTTC
TRBJ2-3	TRBD1	few	15	TRBV6-4	CASSTGTGGADTQYF	TGTGCCAGCAGTACCGGGACAGGGGGCGCAGATACGCAGTATTTT
TRBJ2-7	TRBD2	-	17	TRBV4-2	CASSQDKASGSSYEQYF	TGTGCCAGCAGCCAGGATAAGGCTAGCGGTAGCTCCTACGAGCAGTACTTC
TRBJ2-7	-	few	15	TRBV5-1	CASRRRAESSYEQYF	TGCGCCAGCAGGAGACGGGCGGAGAGCTCCTACGAGCAGTACTTC
TRBJ2-3	-	few	18	TRBV21-1	CASSPHPVLRGCTDTQYF	TGTGCCAGTAGCCCCCATCCGGTGCTGAGGGGCTGCACAGATACGCAGTATTTT
TRBJ2-1	TRBD2	-	15	TRBV20-1	CSASSTSGGASEQFF	TGCAGTGCTAGCTCGACTAGCGGGGGGGCAAGTGAGCAGTTCTTC
TRBJ2-7	-	-	13	TRBV29-1	CSVGAIDRYEQYF	TGCAGCGTTGGAGCGATAGATCGTTACGAGCAGTACTTC
TRBJ1-5	-	-	13	TRBV3-1	CASSQEFNQPLHF	TGTGCCAGCAGCCAAGAATTCAATCAGCCCCTGCATTTT